This TCR beta chain appears in the sequencing data of a study of shared clonotypes between healthy human individuals. For the study at large: Plates per donor: three CD4 naive, three CD4 memory, two CD8 naive, one CD8 memory.

Profiled with immunoSEQ multiplex PCR; TCRdb holds only in-frame clones, not every one. The sample gives hundreds of thousands of clones, less than 85% of which show up once; less than 2% is in the top ten. CD4+ cell separation produced CD45RA+ naive and CD45RA-negative memory subsets. The V and J ends lost 8 bases and 1 base respectively, with 9 bases between them. Germline loops: CDR1 LNHDA, CDR2 SQIVND (reference sequence). This CDR3 spans 13 amino acids. This sequence was found in a woman between 25 and 40 years old in good health. The sample was memory CD4+ T cells sorted from blood. Stated subset: CD45RA-negative fraction. The V gene is TRBV19, the J gene TRBJ1-5; no reliable D call. CDR3 protein: CASAALSNQPQHF. For the CDR3, the DNA is TGTGCCAGTGCCGCGTTGAGCAATCAGCCCCAGCATTTT.